The subject of this entry is one T cell receptor (beta chain). What it binds is not known. Generated by immunoSEQ multiplex PCR, the TCRdb table keeps only in-frame clones and is missing some. The table lists approximately 100,000 clones, 70% to 85% of them singletons. This entry comes from a study of PD-1 blockade in mismatch repair-deficient tumors. Study in general: All were previously treated, progressing patients with about 12 mismatch repair-deficient cancer types. General study findings and limits: Tumor-resident clones, often absent from pretreatment blood, expanded after pembrolizumab and then contracted.

Three pembrolizumab responders had their TCRs sequenced. V dropped 6 bases and J dropped 1 base, with 14 bases sitting between them. Germline CDR1 SNHLY, CDR2 FYNNEI. The CDR3 sequence is 15 residues long. The receptor was derived from an adult with mismatch repair-deficient cancer. The material sequenced was peripheral blood, taken approximately 36 weeks after starting pembrolizumab. The chain combines TRBV2 with TRBJ2-3, with D possibly matching TRBD2 (6 bases). In DNA form, the CDR3 reads TGTGCCAGCAGGGCACGGGAGACTGGCACAGATACGCAGTATTTT. It codes for CASRARETGTDTQYF.